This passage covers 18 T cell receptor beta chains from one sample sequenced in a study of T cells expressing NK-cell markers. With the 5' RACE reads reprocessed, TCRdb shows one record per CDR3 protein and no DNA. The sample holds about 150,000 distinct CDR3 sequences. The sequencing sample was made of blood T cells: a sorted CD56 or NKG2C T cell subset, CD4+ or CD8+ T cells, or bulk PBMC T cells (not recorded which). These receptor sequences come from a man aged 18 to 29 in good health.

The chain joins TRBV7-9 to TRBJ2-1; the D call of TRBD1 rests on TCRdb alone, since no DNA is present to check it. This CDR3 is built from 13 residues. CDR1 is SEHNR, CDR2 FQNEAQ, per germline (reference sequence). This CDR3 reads CASSLSGDNEQFF.

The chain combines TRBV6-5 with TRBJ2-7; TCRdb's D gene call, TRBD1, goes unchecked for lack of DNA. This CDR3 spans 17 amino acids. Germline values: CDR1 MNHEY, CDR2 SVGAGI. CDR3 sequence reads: CASSYSQTGENYYEQYF.

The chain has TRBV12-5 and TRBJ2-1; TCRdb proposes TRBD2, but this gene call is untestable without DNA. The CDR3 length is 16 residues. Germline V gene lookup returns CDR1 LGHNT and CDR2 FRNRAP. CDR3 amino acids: CASGWTPSGRVNEQFF.

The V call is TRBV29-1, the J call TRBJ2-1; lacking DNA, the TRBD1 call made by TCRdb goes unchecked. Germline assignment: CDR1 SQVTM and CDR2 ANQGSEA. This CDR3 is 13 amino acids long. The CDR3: CSVDWPGNNEQFF.

CDR3 protein: CSAINVFAADTQYF. The rearrangement links TRBV20-1 to TRBJ2-3. The CDR3 consists of 14 residues. CDR1 is DFQATT, CDR2 SNEGSKA, per germline (reference sequence).

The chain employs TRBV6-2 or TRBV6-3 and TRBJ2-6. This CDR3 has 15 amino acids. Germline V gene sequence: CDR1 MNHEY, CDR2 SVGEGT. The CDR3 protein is CASTHGVSGANVLTF.

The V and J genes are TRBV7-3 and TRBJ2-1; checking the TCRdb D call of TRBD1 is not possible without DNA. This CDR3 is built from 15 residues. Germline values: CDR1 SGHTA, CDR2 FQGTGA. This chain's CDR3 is CASSLMGQGNNEQFF. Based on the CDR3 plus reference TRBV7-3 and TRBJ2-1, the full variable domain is GAGVSQTPSNKVTEKGKYVELRCDPISGHTALYWYRQSLGQGPEFLIYFQGTGAADDSGLPNDRFFAVRPEGSVSTLKIQRTERGDSAVYLCASSLMGQGNNEQFFGPGTRLTVL.

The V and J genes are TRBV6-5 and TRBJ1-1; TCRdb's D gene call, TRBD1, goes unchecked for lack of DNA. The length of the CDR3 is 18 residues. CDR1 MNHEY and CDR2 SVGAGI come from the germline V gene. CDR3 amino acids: CASSYSHDTDRKPTEAFF.

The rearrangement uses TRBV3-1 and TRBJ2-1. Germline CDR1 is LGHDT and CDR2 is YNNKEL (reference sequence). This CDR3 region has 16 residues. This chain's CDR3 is CASSPDDGYIYNEQFF.

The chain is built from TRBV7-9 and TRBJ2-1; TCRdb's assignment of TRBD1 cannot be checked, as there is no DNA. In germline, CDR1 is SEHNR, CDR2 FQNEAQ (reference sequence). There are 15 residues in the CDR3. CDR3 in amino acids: CASNYKGASYNEQFF.

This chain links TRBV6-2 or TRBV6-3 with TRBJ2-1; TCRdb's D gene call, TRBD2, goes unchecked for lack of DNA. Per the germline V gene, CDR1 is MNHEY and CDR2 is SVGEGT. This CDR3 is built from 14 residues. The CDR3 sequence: CASSLRTSGNEQFF.

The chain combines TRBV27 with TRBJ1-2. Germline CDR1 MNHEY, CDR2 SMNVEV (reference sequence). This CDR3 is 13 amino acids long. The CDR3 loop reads CASSLTSYYGYTF.

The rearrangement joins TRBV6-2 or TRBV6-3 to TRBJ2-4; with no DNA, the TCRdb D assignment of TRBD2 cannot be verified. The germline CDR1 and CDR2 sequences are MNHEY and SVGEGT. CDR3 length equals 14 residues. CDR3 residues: CASSSRDFSDIQYF.

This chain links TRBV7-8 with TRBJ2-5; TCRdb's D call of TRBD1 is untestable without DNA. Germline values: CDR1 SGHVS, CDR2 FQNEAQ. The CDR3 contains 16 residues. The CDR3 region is CASSQTTGGLQETQYF.

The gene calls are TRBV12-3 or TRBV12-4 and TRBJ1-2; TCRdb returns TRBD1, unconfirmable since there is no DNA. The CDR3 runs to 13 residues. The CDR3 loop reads CASSLGGDSGYTF.

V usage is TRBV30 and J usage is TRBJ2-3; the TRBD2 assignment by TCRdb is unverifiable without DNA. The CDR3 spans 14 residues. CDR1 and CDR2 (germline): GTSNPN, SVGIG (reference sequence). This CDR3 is CARETSGSGDTQYF. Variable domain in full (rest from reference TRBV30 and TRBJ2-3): SQTIHQWPATLVQPVGSPLSLECTVEGTSNPNLYWYRQAAGRGLQLLFYSVGIGQISSEVPQNLSASRPQDRQFILSSKKLLLSDSGFYLCARETSGSGDTQYFGPGTRLTVL.

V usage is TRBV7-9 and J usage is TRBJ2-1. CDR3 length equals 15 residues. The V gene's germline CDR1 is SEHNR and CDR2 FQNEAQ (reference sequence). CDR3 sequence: CASSPMPSSYNEQFF.

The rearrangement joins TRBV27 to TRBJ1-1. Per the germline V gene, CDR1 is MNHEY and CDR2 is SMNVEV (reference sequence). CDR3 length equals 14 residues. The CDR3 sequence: CASTDLGGGTEAFF.